The 4 T cell receptor beta chains below come from one sample, sequenced in a study of T cells in Graves' hyperthyroidism and ophthalmopathy. Amplified TCR beta CDR3 regions derived from RNA transcripts. Initially, a first-round RT-PCR of the TCR CDR3 employed the HTBI primer set. TCRdb reanalysed the multiplex PCR reads using MiXCR and keeps one entry per CDR3 protein. The table records roughly 570,000 distinct CDR3 sequences, around 42% of them present only once. Source material: peripheral blood or thyroid tissue (not recorded which). The receptors were sampled from a woman aged 18-29 years with Graves' hyperthyroidism.

The genes are TRBV30 and TRBJ1-5; TRBD1 might be the D (6 bases). Germline loops: CDR1 GTSNPN, CDR2 SVGIG (reference sequence). V was clipped by 4 bases and J by 1 base, with 17 bases between them. CDR3 length: 16 amino acids. CDR3: CAWTLTGIMSNQPQHF. As DNA, the CDR3 is TGTGCCTGGACTCTTACAGGGATTATGAGCAATCAGCCCCAGCATTTT.

The chain combines TRBV29-1 with TRBJ2-3, with a possible D match to TRBD2 (5 bases). Trimming left V 3 bases short and J 1 base short, with 14 bases between. The CDR3 runs to 15 residues. The V gene's germline CDR1 is SQVTM and CDR2 ANQGSEA. DNA for the CDR3: TGCAGCGTTGATTCTAGCAGTGGGGGCACAGATACGCAGTATTTT. Residues: CSVDSSSGGTDTQYF.

V is TRBV5-1 and J is TRBJ1-2, with 7 bases matching TRBD1. The V gene's germline CDR1 is SGHRS and CDR2 YFSETQ. Losses at the gene ends were 6 bases for V and 5 bases for J; bases not matched to a gene: 13. The CDR3 spans 15 residues. The CDR3 reads CASTTGQTAKYGYTF. The CDR3, as DNA: TGCGCCAGCACCACGGGACAGACAGCAAAGTATGGCTACACCTTC.

The sample holds many counts of this clonotype. V gene TRBV20-1 combines with J gene TRBJ2-7, with TRBD1 as a possible D gene (6 bases). The V gene's germline CDR1 is DFQATT and CDR2 SNEGSKA (reference sequence). The CDR3 covers 12 residues. The CDR3 here is CKAAGEGYEQYF. CDR3 sequence (DNA): TGCAAAGCGGCAGGGGAAGGCTACGAGCAGTACTTC.